This is a list of T cell receptor beta chains from one sample in a study of radiotherapy plus CTLA-4 blockade in lung cancer. Data came from immunoSEQ multiplex PCR; TCRdb stores just in-frame clones and leaves some out. The table shows roughly 120,000 clones, with about 77% occurring only once. The sequencing used peripheral blood, collected from a patient treated with radiotherapy plus ipilimumab. These receptors all stem from a human donor with non-small cell lung cancer who had a partial response to radiotherapy plus ipilimumab. Each CDR3 is given with its conserved first and last residue. A D gene is named only where the DNA matches it firmly. Clone size is given for some rows only: seen once, a few or many times, or a class if the clone is expanded.

>TRBJ1-1|TRBV6-5|NA|NA
TGTGCCAGCAGGAGAACAGGGAGGGGACCCACTGAAGCTTTCTTT
CASRRTGRGPTEAFF
>TRBJ1-4|TRBV7-8|NA|TRBD1
TGTGCCAGCAACCCGTTCCGGGACAGGGATGAAAAACTGTTTTTT
CASNPFRDRDEKLFF
>TRBJ2-2|TRBV18|once|NA
TGTGCCAGCTCACCGAGCTTGTCGGGGAACACCGGGGAGCTGTTTTTT
CASSPSLSGNTGELFF
>TRBJ2-4|TRBV19|NA|TRBD2
TGTGCCAGTAGTATAATGCTAGCGGGAGGACGGGGTCTAGCCAAAAACATTCAGTACTTC
CASSIMLAGGRGLAKNIQYF
>TRBJ2-1|TRBV6-5|NA|TRBD2
TGTGCCAGCAGCCAGCCTAGCGGGAGTCCCGATAAGCAGTTCTTC
CASSQPSGSPDKQFF
>TRBJ2-1|TRBV19|NA|TRBD2
TGTGCCAGTAGTATAGCGGGCGGGAGAGTAACATCCTACAATGAGCAGTTCTTC
CASSIAGGRVTSYNEQFF
>TRBJ2-7|TRBV6-1|NA|TRBD1
TGTGCCAGCAGACACAGGGGGCGCTCCTACGAGCAGTACTTC
CASRHRGRSYEQYF
>TRBJ1-4|TRBV6-1|NA|NA
TGTGCCAGCAGTGAGTGGGGGCGCGGTGAAAAACTGTTTTTT
CASSEWGRGEKLFF
>TRBJ1-4|TRBV29-1|NA|NA
TGCAGCGTGGCGGACAGCCGAGAAGGGATTGAAAAACTGTTTTTT
CSVADSREGIEKLFF
>TRBJ2-1|TRBV4-1|NA|TRBD2
TGCGCCAGCAGCCAAGAGGTAGGAGTGGCTAGCGGGACGAGGATGGAGCAGTTCTTC
CASSQEVGVASGTRMEQFF
>TRBJ2-2|TRBV19|once|NA
TGTGCCAGTAGGTCGACAGCTCTTCTGAACACCGGGGAGCTGTTTTTT
CASRSTALLNTGELFF
>TRBJ2-1|TRBV11-1|NA|NA
TGTGCCAGCAGCTACCACAGGGACGATGAGCAGTTCTTC
CASSYHRDDEQFF
>TRBJ2-3|TRBV7-6|NA|NA
TGTGCCAGCAGCTCATCCTCGGGAGATACGCAGTATTTT
CASSSSSGDTQYF
>TRBJ2-3|TRBV30|NA|NA
TGTGCCTGGAATAGCGGACTTTACACAGATACGCAGTATTTT
CAWNSGLYTDTQYF
>TRBJ1-1|TRBV30|NA|NA
TGTGCCTGGAGTTCTTGGGGCGGGAGCACTGAAGCTTTCTTT
CAWSSWGGSTEAFF
>TRBJ2-3|TRBV7-9|NA|TRBD2
TGTGCCAGCAGCCCGGCGGGGGACACGCAGTATTTT
CASSPAGDTQYF
>TRBJ1-1|TRBV28|NA|NA
TGTGCCAGCAGTCCTGGAACACAGAAGACTTTCTTT
CASSPGTQKTFF
>TRBJ2-5|TRBV5-1|NA|TRBD2
TGCGCCAGCAGCTTGGTCGCGGGAGGGGGAGAGACCCAGTACTTC
CASSLVAGGGETQYF
>TRBJ2-5|TRBV18|NA|NA
TGTGCCAGCTCAGCAGGCTTGGGGGGCCAAGAGACCCAGTACTTC
CASSAGLGGQETQYF
>TRBJ1-2|TRBV28|NA|NA
TGTGCCAGCCAGGCAGCTAACTATGGCTACACCTTC
CASQAANYGYTF
>TRBJ1-5|TRBV7-2|NA|NA
TGTGCCAGCAGCACGAGATCGGGCAATCAGCCCCAGCATTTT
CASSTRSGNQPQHF
>TRBJ2-7|TRBV4-2|NA|NA
TGTGCCAGCAGCCAAGATAGCGGACCATACGAGCAGTACTTC
CASSQDSGPYEQYF
>TRBJ1-2|TRBV7-2|NA|NA
TGTGCCAGCAGCTTTTCATCCTATGGCTACACCTTC
CASSFSSYGYTF
>TRBJ1-2|TRBV11-2|NA|NA
TGTGCCAGCAGCTTAGCAGGGAACTATGGCTACACCTTC
CASSLAGNYGYTF
>TRBJ1-5|TRBV6-5|NA|NA
TGTGCCAGCAGTAGAGGGACACCTAGCAATCAGCCCCAGCATTTT
CASSRGTPSNQPQHF
>TRBJ2-4|TRBV11-2|few|NA
TGTGCCAGCAGCCCACAGTTAGCCAAAAACATTCAGTACTTC
CASSPQLAKNIQYF
>TRBJ1-1|TRBV6-1|NA|TRBD1
TGTGCCAGCAGTGAAACCAGGGGGCGAGAAGCTTTCTTT
CASSETRGREAFF
>TRBJ1-6|TRBV28|NA|NA
TGTGCCAGCAGGGACAGCTCACCCCTCCACTTT
CASRDSSPLHF
>TRBJ2-1|TRBV2|NA|NA
TGTGCCAGCAGTTCCACCCACCGGGACTCCGGAAGAAATGAGCAGTTCTTC
CASSSTHRDSGRNEQFF
>TRBJ1-2|TRBV6-5|NA|TRBD1
TGTGCCAGCAGCCAGACAGGGAACTATGGCTACACCTTC
CASSQTGNYGYTF
>TRBJ1-4|TRBV28|NA|NA
TGTGCCAGCTCAACCGCCTTCGGGCCGAGAGAGGTGGGGGGGACTAATGAAAAACTGTTTTTT
CASSTAFGPREVGGTNEKLFF
>TRBJ2-7|TRBV5-5|NA|TRBD2
TGTGCCAGCAGCTTGACCCATCGTACCGACGGGGGGAACGAGCAGTACTTC
CASSLTHRTDGGNEQYF
>TRBJ2-2|TRBV11-1|NA|TRBD2
TGTGCCAGCAGGACTAGCGGGAGAAACACCGGGGAGCTGTTTTTT
CASRTSGRNTGELFF
>TRBJ1-6|TRBV5-4|NA|TRBD1
TGTGCCAGCAGCTTGGGGACAGGGGGTTCCTATAATTCACCCCTCCACTTT
CASSLGTGGSYNSPLHF
>TRBJ1-5|TRBV6-1|NA|NA
TGTGCCAGCAGTGGGAAGGACGGGAGGAGCAATCAGCCCCAGCATTTT
CASSGKDGRSNQPQHF
>TRBJ2-4|TRBV19|NA|NA
TGTGCCAGTAGTATAGAGGGGGGAGTGGGGGGCATTCAGTACTTC
CASSIEGGVGGIQYF
>TRBJ1-3|TRBV6-6|NA|TRBD1
TGTGCCAGCACCCACAGGGGAGAGCACACCATATATTTT
CASTHRGEHTIYF
>TRBJ1-5|TRBV27|NA|NA
TGTGCCAGCAGTACACAGGGTAGGCAGCCCCAGCATTTT
CASSTQGRQPQHF
>TRBJ1-1|TRBV7-9|many|NA
TGTGCCAGCAGCTTAGGGGGAGACACTGAAGCTTTCTTT
CASSLGGDTEAFF
>TRBJ2-1|TRBV25-1|few|TRBD1
TGTGCCAGCAGTGAATGGGACAGCCCAGTGTACTACAATGAGCAGTTCTTC
CASSEWDSPVYYNEQFF
>TRBJ1-4|TRBV6-1|NA|NA
TGTGCCTGCAGAGGTCGGGCGGGAAATGAAAAACTGTTTTTT
CACRGRAGNEKLFF